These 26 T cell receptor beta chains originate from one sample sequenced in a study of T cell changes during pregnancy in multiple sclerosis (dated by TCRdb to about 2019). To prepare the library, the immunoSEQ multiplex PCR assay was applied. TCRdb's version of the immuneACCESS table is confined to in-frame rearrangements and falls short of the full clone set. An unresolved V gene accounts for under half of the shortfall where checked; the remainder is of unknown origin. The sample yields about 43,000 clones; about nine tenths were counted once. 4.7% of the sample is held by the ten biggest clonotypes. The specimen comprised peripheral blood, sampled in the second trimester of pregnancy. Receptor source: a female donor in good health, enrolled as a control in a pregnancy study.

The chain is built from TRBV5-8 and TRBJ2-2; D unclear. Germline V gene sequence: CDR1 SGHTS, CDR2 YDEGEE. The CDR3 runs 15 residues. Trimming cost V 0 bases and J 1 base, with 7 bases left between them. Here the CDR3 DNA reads TGTGCCAGCAGCTTGGTACATAAGAACACCGGGGAGCTGTTTTTT. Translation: CASSLVHKNTGELFF.

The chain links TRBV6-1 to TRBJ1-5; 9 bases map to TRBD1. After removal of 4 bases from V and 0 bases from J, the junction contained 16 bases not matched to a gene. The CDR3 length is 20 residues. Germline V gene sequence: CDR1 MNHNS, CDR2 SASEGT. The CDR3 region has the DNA TGTGCCAGCAGTGGCCGCAACGGGACAGGGCGATCGTATAGCAATCAGCCCCAGCATTTT. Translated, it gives CASSGRNGTGRSYSNQPQHF.

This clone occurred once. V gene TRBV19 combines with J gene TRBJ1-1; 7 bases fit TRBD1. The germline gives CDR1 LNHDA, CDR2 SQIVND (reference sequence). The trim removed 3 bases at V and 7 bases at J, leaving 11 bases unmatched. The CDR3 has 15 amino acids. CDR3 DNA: TGTGCCAGTAGTATCACCAACAGGGGAACCTATGAAGCTTTCTTT. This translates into CASSITNRGTYEAFF.

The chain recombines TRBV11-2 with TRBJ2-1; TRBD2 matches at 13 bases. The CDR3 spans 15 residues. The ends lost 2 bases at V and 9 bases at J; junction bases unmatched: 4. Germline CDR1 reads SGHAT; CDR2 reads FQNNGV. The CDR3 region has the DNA TGTGCCAGCAGCTTAAGGACTAGCGGGAGTGCTGAGCAGTTCTTC. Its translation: CASSLRTSGSAEQFF.

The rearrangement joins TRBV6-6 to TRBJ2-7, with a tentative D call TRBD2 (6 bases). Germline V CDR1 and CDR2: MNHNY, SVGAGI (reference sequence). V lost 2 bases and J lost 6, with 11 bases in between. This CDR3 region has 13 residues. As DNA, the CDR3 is TGTGCCAGCAGTTACACACTAGCCGGCGAGCAGTACTTC. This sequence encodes CASSYTLAGEQYF.

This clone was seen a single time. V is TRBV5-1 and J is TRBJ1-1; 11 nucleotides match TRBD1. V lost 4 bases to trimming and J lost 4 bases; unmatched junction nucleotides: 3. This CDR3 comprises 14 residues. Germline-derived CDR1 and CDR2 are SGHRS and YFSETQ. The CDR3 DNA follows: TGCGCCAGCAGCCCCGGGACAGGGGGCACTGAAGCTTTCTTT. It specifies CASSPGTGGTEAFF.

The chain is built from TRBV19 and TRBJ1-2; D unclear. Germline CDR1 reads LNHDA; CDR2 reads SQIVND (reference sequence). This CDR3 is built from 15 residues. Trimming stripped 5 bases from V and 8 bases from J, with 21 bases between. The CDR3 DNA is TGTGCCAGTAGTCCAACCCTTCGTTCGCCGAGAGGCTACACCTTC. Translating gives CASSPTLRSPRGYTF.

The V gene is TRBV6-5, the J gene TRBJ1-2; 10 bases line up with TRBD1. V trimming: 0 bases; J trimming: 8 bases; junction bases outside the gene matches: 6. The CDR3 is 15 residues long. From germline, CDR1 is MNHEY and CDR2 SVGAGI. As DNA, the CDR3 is TGTGCCAGCAGTTACTCGAAGGGGACAGGGGAAGGCTACACCTTC. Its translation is CASSYSKGTGEGYTF.

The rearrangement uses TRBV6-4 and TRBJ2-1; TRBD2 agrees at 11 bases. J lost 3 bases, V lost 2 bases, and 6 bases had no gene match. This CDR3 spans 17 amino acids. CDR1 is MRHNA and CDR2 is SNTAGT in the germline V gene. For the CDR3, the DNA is TGTGCCAGCAGTGACACCATTACTAGCGGGGGCTACAATGAGCAGTTCTTC. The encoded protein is CASSDTITSGGYNEQFF.

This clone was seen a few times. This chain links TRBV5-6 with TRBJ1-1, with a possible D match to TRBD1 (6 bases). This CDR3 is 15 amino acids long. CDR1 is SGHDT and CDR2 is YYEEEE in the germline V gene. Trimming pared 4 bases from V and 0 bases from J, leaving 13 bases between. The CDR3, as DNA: TGTGCCAGCAGCCCACGGACAGTCCTGAACACTGAAGCTTTCTTT. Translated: CASSPRTVLNTEAFF. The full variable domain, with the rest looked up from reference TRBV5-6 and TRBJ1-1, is DAGVTQSPTHLIKTRGQQVTLRCSPKSGHDTVSWYQQALGQGPQFIFQYYEEEERQRGNFPDRFSGHQFPNYSSELNVNALLLGDSALYLCASSPRTVLNTEAFFGQGTRLTVV.

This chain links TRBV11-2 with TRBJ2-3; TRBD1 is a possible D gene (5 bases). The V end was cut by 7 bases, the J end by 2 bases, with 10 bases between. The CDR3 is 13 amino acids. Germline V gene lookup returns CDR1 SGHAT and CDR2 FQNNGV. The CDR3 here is CASIRTHTDTQYF. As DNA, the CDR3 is TGTGCCAGCATACGGACACACACAGATACGCAGTATTTT. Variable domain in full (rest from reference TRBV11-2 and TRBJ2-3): EAGVAQSPRYKIIEKRQSVAFWCNPISGHATLYWYQQILGQGPKLLIQFQNNGVVDDSQLPKDRFSAERLKGVDSTLKIQPAKLEDSAVYLCASIRTHTDTQYFGPGTRLTVL.

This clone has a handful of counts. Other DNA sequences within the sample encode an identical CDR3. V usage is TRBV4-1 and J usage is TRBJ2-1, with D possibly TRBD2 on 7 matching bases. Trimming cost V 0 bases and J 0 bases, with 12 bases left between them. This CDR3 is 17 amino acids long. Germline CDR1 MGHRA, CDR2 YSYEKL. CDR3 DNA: TGCGCCAGCAGCCAAGATCCCGGGGGGCACTCCTACAATGAGCAGTTCTTC. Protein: CASSQDPGGHSYNEQFF.

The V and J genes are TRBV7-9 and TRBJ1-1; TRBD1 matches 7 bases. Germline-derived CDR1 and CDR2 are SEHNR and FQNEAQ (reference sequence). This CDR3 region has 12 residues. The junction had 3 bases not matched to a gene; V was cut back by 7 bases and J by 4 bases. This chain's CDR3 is CASIQGGTEAFF. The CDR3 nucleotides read TGTGCCAGCATCCAGGGGGGCACTGAAGCTTTCTTT. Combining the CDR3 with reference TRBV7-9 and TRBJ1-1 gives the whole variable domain DTGVSQNPRHKITKRGQNVTFRCDPISEHNRLYWYRQTLGQGPEFLTYFQNEAQLEKSRLLSDRFSAERPKGSFSTLEIQRTEQGDSAMYLCASIQGGTEAFFGQGTRLTVV.

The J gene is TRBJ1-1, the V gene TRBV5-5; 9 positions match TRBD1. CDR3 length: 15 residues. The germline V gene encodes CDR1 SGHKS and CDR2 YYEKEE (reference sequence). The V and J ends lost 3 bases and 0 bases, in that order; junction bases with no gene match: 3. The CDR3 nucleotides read TGTGCCAGCAGCTGGGGACAGGGCATGAACACTGAAGCTTTCTTT. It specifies CASSWGQGMNTEAFF.

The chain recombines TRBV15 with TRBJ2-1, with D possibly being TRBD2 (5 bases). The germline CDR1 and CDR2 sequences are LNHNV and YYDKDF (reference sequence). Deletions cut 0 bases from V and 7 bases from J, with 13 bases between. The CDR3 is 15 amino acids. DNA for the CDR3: TGTGCCACCAGCAGAGAGAGGCAAGGAGGAAATGAGCAGTTCTTC. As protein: CATSRERQGGNEQFF.

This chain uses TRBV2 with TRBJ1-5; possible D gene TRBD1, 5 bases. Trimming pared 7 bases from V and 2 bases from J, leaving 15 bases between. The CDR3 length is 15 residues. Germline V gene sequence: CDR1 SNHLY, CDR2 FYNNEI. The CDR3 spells CASTPGGARNQPQHF. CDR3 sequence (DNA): TGTGCCAGCACCCCAGGAGGGGCCCGCAATCAGCCCCAGCATTTT.

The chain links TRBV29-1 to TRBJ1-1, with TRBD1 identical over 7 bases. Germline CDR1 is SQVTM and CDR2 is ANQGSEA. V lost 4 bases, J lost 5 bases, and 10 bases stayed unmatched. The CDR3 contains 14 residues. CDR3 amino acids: CSVVPSQGETEAFF. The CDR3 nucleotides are TGCAGCGTTGTCCCGTCTCAGGGGGAGACTGAAGCTTTCTTT.

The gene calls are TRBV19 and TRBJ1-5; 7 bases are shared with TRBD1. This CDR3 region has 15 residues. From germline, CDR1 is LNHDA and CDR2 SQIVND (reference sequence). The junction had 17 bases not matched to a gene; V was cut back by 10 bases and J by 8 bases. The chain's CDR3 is CATSNLGGRREPQHF. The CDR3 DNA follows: TGTGCCACCAGCAATCTAGGGGGCCGGAGGGAGCCCCAGCATTTT.

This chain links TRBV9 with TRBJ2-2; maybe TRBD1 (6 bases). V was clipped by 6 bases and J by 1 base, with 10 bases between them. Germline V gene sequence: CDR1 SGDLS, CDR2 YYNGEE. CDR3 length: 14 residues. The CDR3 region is CASTLTGNTGELFF. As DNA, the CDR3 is TGTGCCAGCACATTGACAGGGAACACCGGGGAGCTGTTTTTT.

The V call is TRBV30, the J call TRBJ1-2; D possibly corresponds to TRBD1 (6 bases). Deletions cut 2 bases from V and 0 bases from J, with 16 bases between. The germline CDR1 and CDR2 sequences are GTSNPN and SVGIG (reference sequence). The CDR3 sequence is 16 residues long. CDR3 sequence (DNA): TGTGCCTGGAGTAAGCCAGGGGCCTCAGCTAACTATGGCTACACCTTC. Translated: CAWSKPGASANYGYTF. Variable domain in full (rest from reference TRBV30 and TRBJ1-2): SQTIHQWPATLVQPVGSPLSLECTVEGTSNPNLYWYRQAAGRGLQLLFYSVGIGQISSEVPQNLSASRPQDRQFILSSKKLLLSDSGFYLCAWSKPGASANYGYTFGSGTRLTVV.

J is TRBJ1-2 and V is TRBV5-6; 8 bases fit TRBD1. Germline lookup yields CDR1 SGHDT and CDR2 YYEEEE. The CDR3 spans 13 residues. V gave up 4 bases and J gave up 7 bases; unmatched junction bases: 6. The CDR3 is CASSNLDRGGYTF. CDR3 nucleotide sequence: TGTGCCAGCAGCAACCTTGACAGGGGTGGCTACACCTTC.

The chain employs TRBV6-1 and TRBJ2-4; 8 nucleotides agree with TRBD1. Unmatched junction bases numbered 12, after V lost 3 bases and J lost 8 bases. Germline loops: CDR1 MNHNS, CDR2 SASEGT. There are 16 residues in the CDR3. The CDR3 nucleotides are TGTGCCAGCAGTGAGGCCTCGAGACAGGGGAGATACATTCAGTACTTC. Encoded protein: CASSEASRQGRYIQYF.

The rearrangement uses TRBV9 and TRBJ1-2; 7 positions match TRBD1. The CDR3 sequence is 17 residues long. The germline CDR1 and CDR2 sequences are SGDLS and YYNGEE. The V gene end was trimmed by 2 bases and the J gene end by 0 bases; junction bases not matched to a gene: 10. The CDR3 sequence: CASSVDGDSTSNYGYTF. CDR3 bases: TGTGCCAGCAGCGTGGACGGGGACAGCACTTCTAACTATGGCTACACCTTC.

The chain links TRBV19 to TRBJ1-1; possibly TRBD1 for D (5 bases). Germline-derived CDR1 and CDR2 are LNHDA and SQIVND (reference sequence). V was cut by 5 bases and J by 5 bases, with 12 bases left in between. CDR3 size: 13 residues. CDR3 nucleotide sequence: TGTGCCAGTAGTCCTGTCGGGGGTACTGAAGCTTTCTTT. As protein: CASSPVGGTEAFF. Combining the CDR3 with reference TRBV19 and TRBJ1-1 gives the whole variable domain DGGITQSPKYLFRKEGQNVTLSCEQNLNHDAMYWYRQDPGQGLRLIYYSQIVNDFQKGDIAEGYSVSREKKESFPLTVTSAQKNPTAFYLCASSPVGGTEAFFGQGTRLTVV.

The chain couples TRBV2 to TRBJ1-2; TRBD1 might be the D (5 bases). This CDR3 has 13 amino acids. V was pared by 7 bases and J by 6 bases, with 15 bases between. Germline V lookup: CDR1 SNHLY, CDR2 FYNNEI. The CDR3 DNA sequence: TGTGCCAGCACAAAAGGCAGGGTGGATGGCTACACCTTC. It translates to CASTKGRVDGYTF.

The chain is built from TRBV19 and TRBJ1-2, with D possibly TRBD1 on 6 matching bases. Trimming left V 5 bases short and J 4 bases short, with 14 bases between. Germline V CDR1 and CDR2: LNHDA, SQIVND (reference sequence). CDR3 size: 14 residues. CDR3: CASSAPGDSYGYTF. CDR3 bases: TGTGCCAGTAGTGCCCCAGGGGATAGCTATGGCTACACCTTC. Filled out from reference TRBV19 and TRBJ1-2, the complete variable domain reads DGGITQSPKYLFRKEGQNVTLSCEQNLNHDAMYWYRQDPGQGLRLIYYSQIVNDFQKGDIAEGYSVSREKKESFPLTVTSAQKNPTAFYLCASSAPGDSYGYTFGSGTRLTVV.